Described below is a single T cell receptor beta chain sequence and its context. The antigen is unknown. This entry belongs to a study of graft-versus-host responses after intestinal transplantation. Data came from immunoSEQ multiplex PCR; TCRdb stores just in-frame clones and leaves some out. The sample shows 35,000 to 45,000 clones, roughly 91% of them seen only once. Study conclusions and caveats: Early post-transplant declines in HvG were associated with peak levels of circulating GvH clones. In recipient marrow, GvH clones were found, and some appeared first in ileum or blood.

There are 14 residues in the CDR3. V dropped 3 bases and J dropped 4 bases, with 13 bases sitting between them. In germline, CDR1 is MGHRA, CDR2 YSYEKL. Source: PBMCs, taken around 280 days after transplant. The origin of this receptor is a human patient who received an intestinal transplant, so some T cells may come from the graft donor. This chain uses TRBV4-1 with TRBJ2-7; D not resolved. The chain's CDR3 is CASSHTFRVYEQYF. The DNA of the CDR3 is TGCGCCAGCAGCCATACCTTTAGGGTGTACGAGCAGTACTTC.